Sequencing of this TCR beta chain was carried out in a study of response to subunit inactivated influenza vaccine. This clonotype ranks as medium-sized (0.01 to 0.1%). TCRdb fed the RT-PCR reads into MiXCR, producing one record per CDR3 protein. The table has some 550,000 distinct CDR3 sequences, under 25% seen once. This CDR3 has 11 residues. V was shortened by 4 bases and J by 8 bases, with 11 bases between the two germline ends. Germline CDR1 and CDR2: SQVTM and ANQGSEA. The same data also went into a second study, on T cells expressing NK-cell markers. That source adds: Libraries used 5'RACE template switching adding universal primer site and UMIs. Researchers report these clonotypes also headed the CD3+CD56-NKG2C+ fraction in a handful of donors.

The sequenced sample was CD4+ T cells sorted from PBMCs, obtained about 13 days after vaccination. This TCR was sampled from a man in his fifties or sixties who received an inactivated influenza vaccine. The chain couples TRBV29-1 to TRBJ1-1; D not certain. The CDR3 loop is CSVGTQREAFF. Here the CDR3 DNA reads TGCAGCGTTGGGACTCAGCGAGAAGCTTTCTTT.